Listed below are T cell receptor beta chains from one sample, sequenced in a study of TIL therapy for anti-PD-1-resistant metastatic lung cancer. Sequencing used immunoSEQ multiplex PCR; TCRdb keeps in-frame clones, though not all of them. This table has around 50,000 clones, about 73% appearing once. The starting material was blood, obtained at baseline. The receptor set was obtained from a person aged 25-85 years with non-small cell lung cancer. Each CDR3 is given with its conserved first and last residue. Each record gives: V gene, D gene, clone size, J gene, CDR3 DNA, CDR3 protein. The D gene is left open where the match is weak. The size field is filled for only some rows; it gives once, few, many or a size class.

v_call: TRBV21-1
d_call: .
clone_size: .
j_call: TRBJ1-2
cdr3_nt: TGTGCCAGCAGCAATAGAGGGGTCTATAACTATGGCTACACCTTC
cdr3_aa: CASSNRGVYNYGYTF

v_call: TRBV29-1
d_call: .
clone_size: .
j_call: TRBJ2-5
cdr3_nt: TGCAGCGTTGTGGTTTACAGACTACAAGAGACCCAGTACTTC
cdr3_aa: CSVVVYRLQETQYF

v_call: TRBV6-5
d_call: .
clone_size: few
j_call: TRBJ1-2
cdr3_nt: TGTGCCAGCAGTTACGACAGGAGCCTCTATGGCTACACCTTC
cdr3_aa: CASSYDRSLYGYTF

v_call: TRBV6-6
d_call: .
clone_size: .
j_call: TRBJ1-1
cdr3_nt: TGTGCCAGCATTGAGCTAGGAGGGAACACTGAAGCTTTCTTT
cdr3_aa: CASIELGGNTEAFF

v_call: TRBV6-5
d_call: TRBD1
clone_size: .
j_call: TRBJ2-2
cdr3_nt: TGTGCCAGCAGTTTCCGGGACAGGGTAACCACCGGGGAGCTGTTTTTT
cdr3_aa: CASSFRDRVTTGELFF

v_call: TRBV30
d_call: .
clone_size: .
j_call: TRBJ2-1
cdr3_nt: TGTGCCTGGGACGAAGGAGCCAACAATGAGCAGTTCTTC
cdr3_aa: CAWDEGANNEQFF

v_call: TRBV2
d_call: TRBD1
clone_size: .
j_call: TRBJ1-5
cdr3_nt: TGTGCCAGCAGTGTCACGGGACAGGAGATCTATAGCAATCAGCCCCAGCATTTT
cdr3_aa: CASSVTGQEIYSNQPQHF

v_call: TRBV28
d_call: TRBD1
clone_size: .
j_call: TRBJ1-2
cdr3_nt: TGTGCCAGCAGCCCCGGACAGGGGGTTCTAGGATATGGCTACACCTTC
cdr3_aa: CASSPGQGVLGYGYTF

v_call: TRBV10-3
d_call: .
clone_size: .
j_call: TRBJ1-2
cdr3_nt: TGTGCCATCAGTGATTGGAACCTCTATGGCTACACCTTC
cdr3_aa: CAISDWNLYGYTF

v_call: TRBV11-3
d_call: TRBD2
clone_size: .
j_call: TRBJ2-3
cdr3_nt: TGTGCCAGCAGCGAACTAGCGGGGGACACAGATACGCAGTATTTT
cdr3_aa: CASSELAGDTDTQYF

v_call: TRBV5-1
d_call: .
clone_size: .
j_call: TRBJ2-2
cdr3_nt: TGCGCCAGCAGCTTGTTACCGAACACCGGGGAGCTGTTTTTT
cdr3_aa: CASSLLPNTGELFF

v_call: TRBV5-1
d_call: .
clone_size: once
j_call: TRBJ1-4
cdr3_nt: TGCGCCAGCAGCTCCTCACCCGGGACCCCGAGGGAAAAACTGTTTTTT
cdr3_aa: CASSSSPGTPREKLFF

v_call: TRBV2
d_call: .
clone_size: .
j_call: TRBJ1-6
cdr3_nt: TGTGCCAGCAGTGGGGGCAGGGGTAATTCACCCCTCCACTTT
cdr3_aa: CASSGGRGNSPLHF

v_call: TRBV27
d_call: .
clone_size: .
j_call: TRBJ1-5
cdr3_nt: TGTGCCAGCAGTTTAGGCGGTAGCAATCAGCCCCAGCATTTT
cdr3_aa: CASSLGGSNQPQHF

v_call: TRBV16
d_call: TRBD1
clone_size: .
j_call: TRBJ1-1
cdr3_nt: TGTGCCAGCAGCCTCGAGGCAACAGGGGTCACTGAAGCTTTCTTT
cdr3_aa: CASSLEATGVTEAFF

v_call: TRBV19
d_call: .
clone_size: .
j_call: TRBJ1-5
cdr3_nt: TGTGCCAGTAAAAGGGAGGTCGGGAGCAGCATGACCCAGCATTTT
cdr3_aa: CASKREVGSSMTQHF

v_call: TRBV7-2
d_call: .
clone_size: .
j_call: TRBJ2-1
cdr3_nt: TGTGCCAGCAGCTTCTTAAATGAGCAGTTCTTC
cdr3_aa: CASSFLNEQFF

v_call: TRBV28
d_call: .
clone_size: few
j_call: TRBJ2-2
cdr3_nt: TGTGCCAGCAGTTTTTCGGGAAGGGTGTCCGGGGAGCTGTTTTTT
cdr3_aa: CASSFSGRVSGELFF

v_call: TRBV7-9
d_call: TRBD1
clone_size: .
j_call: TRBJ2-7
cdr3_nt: TGTGCCAGCAGCTTCGGGACAGGCTTTATGGGCATCCCCCCCGGGCAGTACTTC
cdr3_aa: CASSFGTGFMGIPPGQYF

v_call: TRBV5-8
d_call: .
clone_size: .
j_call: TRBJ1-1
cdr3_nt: TGTGCCAGCAGCTTGTTAATGGGCACTGAAGCTTTCTTT
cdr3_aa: CASSLLMGTEAFF

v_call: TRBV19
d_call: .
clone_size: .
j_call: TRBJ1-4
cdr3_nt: TGTGCCAGTAGCCTAGGACAGAACTTTAATGAAAAACTGTTTTTT
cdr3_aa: CASSLGQNFNEKLFF

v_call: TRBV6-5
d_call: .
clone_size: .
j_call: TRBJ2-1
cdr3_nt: TGTGCCAGCAGTTACGTAGGCGGGGATGAGCAGTTCTTC
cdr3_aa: CASSYVGGDEQFF

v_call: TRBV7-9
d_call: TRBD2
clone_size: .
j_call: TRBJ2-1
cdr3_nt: TGTGCCAGCAGTGGACTAGCGGGGTCCTACAATGAGCAGTTCTTC
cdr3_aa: CASSGLAGSYNEQFF

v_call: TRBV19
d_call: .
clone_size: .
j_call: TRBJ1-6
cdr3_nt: TGTGCCAGTAGTATAGGAATTAGAGGCGGCGCGGGAAATTCACCCCTCCACTTT
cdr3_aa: CASSIGIRGGAGNSPLHF

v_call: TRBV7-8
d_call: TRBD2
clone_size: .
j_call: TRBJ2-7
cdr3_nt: TGTGCCAGCAGCTCCGGGACTAGCGCGTACGAGCAGTACTTC
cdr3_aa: CASSSGTSAYEQYF

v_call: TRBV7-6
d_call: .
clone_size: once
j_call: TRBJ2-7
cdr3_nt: TGTGCCAGCAGCTTGGGGGCTGAAATTACCTACGAGCAGTACTTC
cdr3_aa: CASSLGAEITYEQYF

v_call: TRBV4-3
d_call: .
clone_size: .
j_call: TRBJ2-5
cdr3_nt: TGCGCCAGCAGCCAAGGGACCCAGGGTGCGAGAGAGACCCAGTACTTC
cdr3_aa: CASSQGTQGARETQYF

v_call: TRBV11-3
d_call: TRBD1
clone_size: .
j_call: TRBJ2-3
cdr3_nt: TGTGCCAGCAGCCCCCCGACAGGGAATCGGGGCACAGATACGCAGTATTTT
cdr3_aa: CASSPPTGNRGTDTQYF

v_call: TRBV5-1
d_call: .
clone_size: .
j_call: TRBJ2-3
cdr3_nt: TGCGCCAGCAGCTTGGGGGCGGAGGGCGATACGCAGTATTTT
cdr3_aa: CASSLGAEGDTQYF

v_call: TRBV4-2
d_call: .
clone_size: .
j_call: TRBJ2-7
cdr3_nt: TGTGCCAGCAGCCAAGACAGGGAAAACTACGAGCAGTACTTC
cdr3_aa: CASSQDRENYEQYF

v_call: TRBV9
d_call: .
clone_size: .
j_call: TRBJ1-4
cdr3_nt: TGTGCCAGCAGCGTAGTCGGTGCGGGGGACGAAAAACTGTTTTTT
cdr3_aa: CASSVVGAGDEKLFF

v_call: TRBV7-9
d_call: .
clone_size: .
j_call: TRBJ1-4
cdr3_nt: TGTGCCAGCAGCTCTTACGATGAAAAACTGTTTTTT
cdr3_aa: CASSSYDEKLFF

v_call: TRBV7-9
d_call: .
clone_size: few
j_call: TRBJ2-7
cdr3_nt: TGTGCCAGCAGCCCTCGGGTGCTCGGGGGCGAGCAGTACTTC
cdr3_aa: CASSPRVLGGEQYF

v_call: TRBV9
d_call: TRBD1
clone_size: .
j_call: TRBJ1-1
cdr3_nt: TGTGCCAGCAGCGTAGGGGCTCAGGGGGCTGGGCTCACTGAAGCTTTCTTT
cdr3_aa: CASSVGAQGAGLTEAFF

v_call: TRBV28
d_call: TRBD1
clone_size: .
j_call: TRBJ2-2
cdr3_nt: TGTGCCAGCAGTTCCACAGGGGTAGGCCCCGGGGAGCTGTTTTTT
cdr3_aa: CASSSTGVGPGELFF